The clone carrying this T cell receptor (beta chain) was observed a single time. A read error may produce the germline difference seen at one junction end. Produced via immunoSEQ multiplex PCR; TCRdb's table is partial and in-frame only. The profile shows some 200,000 clones, roughly 75% of them singletons. The data stem from a study of blood T cell repertoires in COVID-19. Study-level information: Sample material is recorded as cDNA or gDNA derived from T cells, B-cell-depleted T cells, or PBMCs.

Germline V CDR1 and CDR2: MNHNY, SVGAGI (reference sequence). The CDR3 totals 15 residues. The material sequenced was peripheral blood. The chain is built from TRBV6-6 and TRBJ1-2; TRBD1 matches 7 bases. The clonotype comes from a woman between 70 and 85 years old with acute or convalescent COVID-19. CDR3 nucleotide sequence: TGTGCCAGTAGTTACTCCACAGGGGTCAACTATGGCTACACCTTC. Translated, it gives CASSYSTGVNYGYTF.